The 25 T cell receptor beta chains given below trace back to one sample, sequenced in a study of shared clonotypes between healthy human individuals. The table came from immunoSEQ multiplex PCR; TCRdb's copy has only in-frame clones and leaves some out. The table has millions of clones, 90% to 95% seen once. The sample was naive CD4+ T cells sorted from blood. Regarding subset: CD45RA+ positively selected. The receptor source for this set is a man aged 18-30 years in good health.

The chain uses TRBV5-1 and TRBJ2-3, with D perhaps matching TRBD1 or TRBD2 (5 bases each). Germline V CDR1 and CDR2: SGHRS, YFSETQ. This CDR3 region has 14 residues. V was pared by 2 bases and J by 2 bases, with 9 bases between. DNA for the CDR3: TGCGCCAGCAGCTTCGGGACCCCCACAGATACGCAGTATTTT. This gives the protein CASSFGTPTDTQYF.

This clone was found once. The chain links TRBV4-3 to TRBJ2-1, with D perhaps TRBD1 or TRBD2 (5 bases each). Trimming stripped 3 bases from V and 0 bases from J, with 15 bases between. The CDR3 has 17 residues. Germline CDR1 reads LGHNA; CDR2 reads YSLEER. The CDR3, as DNA: TGCGCCAGCAGCCAGGGACCCTCAGAGAGCTCCTACAATGAGCAGTTCTTC. It yields the protein CASSQGPSESSYNEQFF.

The genes are TRBV18 and TRBJ2-5; D perhaps matches TRBD2 (6 bases). This CDR3 is 15 amino acids long. Germline V lookup: CDR1 KGHSH, CDR2 LQKENI. V lost 4 bases, J lost 1 base, and 13 bases lay in between. The chain's CDR3 is CASSLGGSGQETQYF. In DNA form, the CDR3 reads TGTGCCAGCTCACTTGGGGGTAGCGGCCAAGAGACCCAGTACTTC.

In the case of this clone: One end of the junction does not line up with germline, which may come from a read error. This chain joins TRBV7-7 and TRBJ1-3, with D possibly TRBD1 on 6 matching bases. The germline V gene encodes CDR1 SSHAT and CDR2 FNYEAQ (reference sequence). This CDR3 has 17 amino acids. Here the CDR3 reads CASSPGADATSGNTIYF. The DNA of the CDR3 is TGTGCTAGCAGCCCAGGGGCGGACGCAACCTCTGGAAACACCATATATTTT.

The chain combines TRBV5-1 with TRBJ2-3; 10 nucleotides align to TRBD2. V was clipped by 3 bases and J by 2 bases; unmatched bases: 6. In germline, CDR1 is SGHRS, CDR2 YFSETQ. There are 16 residues in the CDR3. The DNA for the CDR3 is TGCGCCAGCAGCTCTAGGACTAGCGGATCCACAGATACGCAGTATTTT. This codes for CASSSRTSGSTDTQYF.

This clone was seen just once. The genes are TRBV7-3 and TRBJ1-6; the D is unclear. CDR1 and CDR2 (germline): SGHTA, FQGTGA. CDR3 length equals 15 residues. Trimming pared 1 base from V and 6 bases from J, leaving 10 bases between. The CDR3 is CASSLMGLGNSPLHF. In DNA form, the CDR3 reads TGTGCCAGCAGCTTAATGGGTCTGGGTAATTCACCCCTCCACTTT.

This chain links TRBV10-3 with TRBJ2-3, with 10 bases aligning to TRBD2. The V gene's germline CDR1 is ENHRY and CDR2 SYGVKD. This CDR3 has 16 amino acids. With V trimmed by 4 bases and J by 4 bases, 8 bases remained unmatched. CDR3 in DNA: TGTGCCATCAGTGCAGTGGCTAGCGGGAGATCAGATACGCAGTATTTT. Its translation is CAISAVASGRSDTQYF.

This rearrangement joins TRBV7-3 to TRBJ2-1; no clear D. Between the trimmed V and J ends, which lost 5 bases and 8 bases, there was a span of 7 bases. The CDR3 is 11 residues long. Germline CDR1 is SGHTA and CDR2 is FQGTGA. The CDR3 nucleotides are TGTGCCAGCAGCGAAAACGATGAGCAGTTCTTC. Protein: CASSENDEQFF.

For the CDR3, the DNA is TGTGCCAGCAGCCCACAGGGCTGGACAGATACGCAGTATTTT. Protein sequence: CASSPQGWTDTQYF. The chain is built from TRBV6-1 and TRBJ2-3, with D tentatively TRBD1 (6 bases). CDR3 size: 14 residues. CDR1 is MNHNS and CDR2 is SASEGT in the germline V gene. The V end was cut by 6 bases, the J end by 3 bases, with 13 bases between.

This chain uses TRBV5-1 with TRBJ2-3; 10 bases agree with TRBD2. CDR1 is SGHRS and CDR2 is YFSETQ in the germline V gene. The CDR3 loop spans 16 amino acids. With 2 bases clipped from V and 2 bases from J, the junction kept 5 bases outside the gene matches. CDR3 coding DNA: TGCGCCAGCAGCTTACCTAGCGGGGGTCACACAGATACGCAGTATTTT. Translating it yields CASSLPSGGHTDTQYF.

This rearrangement joins TRBV10-3 to TRBJ1-2; the D gene is possibly TRBD1 (5 bases). Per germline, CDR1 ENHRY and CDR2 SYGVKD. The CDR3 covers 13 residues. V was pared by 6 bases and J by 4 bases, with 12 bases between. The CDR3: CAIRGTPGYGYTF. CDR3 nucleotide sequence: TGTGCCATCAGGGGGACGCCAGGCTATGGCTACACCTTC.

The rearrangement links TRBV12-5 to TRBJ2-2; the D gene is possibly TRBD1 (6 bases). Germline lookup yields CDR1 LGHNT and CDR2 FRNRAP. V shed 0 bases and J shed 1 base, with 9 bases lying between them. The CDR3 consists of 16 residues. Written as DNA, the CDR3 is TGTGCTAGTGGTTTGGTCCAGGGACAGAACACCGGGGAGCTGTTTTTT. It specifies CASGLVQGQNTGELFF. Supplemented by reference TRBV12-5 and TRBJ2-2, the full variable domain reads DARVTQTPRHKVTEMGQEVTMRCQPILGHNTVFWYRQTMMQGLELLAYFRNRAPLDDSGMPKDRFSAEMPDATLATLKIQPSEPRDSAVYFCASGLVQGQNTGELFFGEGSRLTVL.

This clone occurred a few times. The genes are TRBV10-3 and TRBJ2-3; 9 nucleotides agree with TRBD2. The J segment lost 9 bases and the V segment lost 0 bases, leaving 10 bases of the junction unmatched. This CDR3 has 16 residues. CDR1 and CDR2 (germline): ENHRY, SYGVKD. The CDR3 bases are TGTGCCATCAGTGAGTCGGGACTAGCTGTGATTGAGACGCAGTATTTT. Translation: CAISESGLAVIETQYF.

On this clone itself: Additional DNA sequences in this sample encode the identical CDR3. V and J are TRBV6-5 and TRBJ2-5, with D hard to call. V was clipped by 0 bases and J by 5 bases, with 4 bases between them. Germline V gives CDR1 MNHEY, CDR2 SVGAGI. The CDR3 loop spans 12 amino acids. CDR3 DNA sequence: TGTGCCAGCAGTTACTCTACCGAGACCCAGTACTTC. This encodes CASSYSTETQYF.

The chain carries TRBV5-6 and TRBJ2-7; no reliable D call. The V and J ends lost 4 bases and 0 bases respectively, with 14 bases between them. CDR1 SGHDT and CDR2 YYEEEE come from the germline V gene. The CDR3 is 15 amino acids. The CDR3 protein is CASSPPRSSSYEQYF. CDR3 sequence (DNA): TGTGCCAGCAGCCCTCCCAGGTCCAGCTCCTACGAGCAGTACTTC.

The V call is TRBV5-1, the J call TRBJ1-2; 11 nucleotides line up with TRBD1. The junction had 5 bases not matched to a gene; V was cut back by 0 bases and J by 7 bases. This CDR3 spans 15 amino acids. Germline CDR1 reads SGHRS; CDR2 reads YFSETQ. CDR3 amino acids: CASSLATGTGGGYTF. For the CDR3, the DNA is TGCGCCAGCAGCTTGGCTACCGGGACAGGGGGTGGCTACACCTTC.

This sequence joins TRBV6-5 and TRBJ1-1, with a weak D call TRBD1 (6 bases). CDR3 length: 16 residues. Germline V gene lookup returns CDR1 MNHEY and CDR2 SVGAGI. V dropped 4 bases and J dropped 0 bases, with 15 bases sitting between them. CDR3 protein: CASSFGQPLMNTEAFF. DNA of the CDR3: TGTGCCAGCAGTTTCGGACAGCCCCTAATGAACACTGAAGCTTTCTTT.

This clone has just one count. The CDR3 here is CASSLRGRVEQYF. CDR3 coding DNA: TGTGCCAGCAGCTTAAGAGGACGGGTCGAGCAGTACTTC. The gene calls are TRBV7-2 and TRBJ2-7, with D unresolved. CDR1 is SGHTA, CDR2 FQGNSA, per germline. V lost 2 bases and J lost 6, with 11 bases in between. This CDR3 spans 13 amino acids.

V and J are TRBV10-3 and TRBJ1-2; perhaps TRBD1 as D (5 bases). Germline V gene lookup returns CDR1 ENHRY and CDR2 SYGVKD. V was clipped by 0 bases and J by 6 bases, with 23 bases between them. The CDR3 covers 18 residues. The CDR3 nucleotides are TGTGCCATCAGTGAGTCGACCGGGGGGAGGGCTTCCGGAAATGGCTACACCTTC. This encodes CAISESTGGRASGNGYTF.

V is TRBV10-2 and J is TRBJ2-3, with 7 positions matching TRBD1. The germline V gene encodes CDR1 WSHSY and CDR2 SAAADI. Trimming removed 7 bases from V and 2 bases from J; junction bases left unmatched: 6. The CDR3 totals 14 residues. The CDR3 sequence is CASKTGAITDTQYF. The CDR3 coding sequence is TGCGCCAGCAAAACAGGGGCTATCACAGATACGCAGTATTTT.

The rearrangement uses TRBV25-1 and TRBJ2-7, with D perhaps being TRBD1 or TRBD2 (5 bases each). The ends were cut back, 3 bases at V and 0 bases at J, with 9 bases in the middle. The CDR3 totals 14 residues. Germline CDR1 is MGHDK and CDR2 is SYGVNS. This chain's CDR3 is CASSDAGSSYEQYF. In DNA form, the CDR3 reads TGTGCCAGCAGTGACGCAGGGAGCTCCTACGAGCAGTACTTC.

The chain carries TRBV5-1 and TRBJ2-5, with a possible D match to TRBD1 (6 bases). This CDR3 has 16 residues. CDR1 and CDR2 (germline): SGHRS, YFSETQ. V lost 7 bases and J lost 5, with 24 bases in between. CDR3 sequence reads: CASGLGGLQRAETQYF. In nucleotides, the CDR3 is TGCGCCAGCGGGCTTGGGGGCCTCCAAAGGGCGGAGACCCAGTACTTC.

CDR3 coding DNA: TGTGCCAGCAGTTTATGGGGGGATGAGCAGTTCTTC. Protein sequence: CASSLWGDEQFF. The rearrangement uses TRBV27 and TRBJ2-1; the D gene is possibly TRBD2 (6 bases). The CDR3 is 12 residues long. V shed 1 base and J shed 8 bases, with 6 bases lying between them. CDR1 is MNHEY and CDR2 is SMNVEV in the germline V gene (reference sequence).

The chain employs TRBV7-2 and TRBJ1-5, with 8 bases fitting TRBD1. Per germline, CDR1 SGHTA and CDR2 FQGNSA. V shed 5 bases, J shed 3 bases, and the junction held 6 bases outside the gene matches. The CDR3 covers 15 residues. CDR3 DNA: TGTGCCAGCAGCCCCTTGACAGGGGTCAATCAGCCCCAGCATTTT. This codes for CASSPLTGVNQPQHF.

The rearrangement joins TRBV5-8 to TRBJ2-7; unclear D gene. V shed 4 bases and J shed 11 bases, with 16 bases lying between them. The CDR3 length is 12 residues. Germline loops: CDR1 SGHTS, CDR2 YDEGEE. The DNA of the CDR3 is TGTGCCAGCAGCCCCCAGGTGGAGAGGAAGTACTTC. Protein sequence: CASSPQVERKYF.